This entry concerns a single T cell receptor (beta chain). The data are from a study of blood T cell repertoires in COVID-19. As originally analysed: Nucleated cell number was recorded as an estimate derived from reference gene primer amplification. TCRdb keeps only in-frame clones here, not all; method: immunoSEQ multiplex PCR. V, J and clone size are taken as reported in that table, and D and trimming were inferred from the DNA itself. The table records 100,000 to 150,000 clones, over 75% of them present only once. The V gene's germline CDR1 is SEHNR and CDR2 FQNEAQ (reference sequence). The V end was cut by 1 base, the J end by 5 bases, with 21 bases between. This CDR3 is 18 amino acids long.

The receptor comes from a man between 65 and 85 years old with active COVID-19. Sequences were obtained from peripheral blood. V gene TRBV7-9 combines with J gene TRBJ2-1, with a weak D call TRBD1 (6 bases). CDR3 nucleotide sequence: TGTGCCAGCAGCTTAGGGGTCCTCACAGGGCGGTTGAACAATGAGCAGTTCTTC. Protein sequence: CASSLGVLTGRLNNEQFF. The entire variable domain, with the rest obtained from reference TRBV7-9 and TRBJ2-1, is as follows: DTGVSQNPRHKITKRGQNVTFRCDPISEHNRLYWYRQTLGQGPEFLTYFQNEAQLEKSRLLSDRFSAERPKGSFSTLEIQRTEQGDSAMYLCASSLGVLTGRLNNEQFFGPGTRLTVL.